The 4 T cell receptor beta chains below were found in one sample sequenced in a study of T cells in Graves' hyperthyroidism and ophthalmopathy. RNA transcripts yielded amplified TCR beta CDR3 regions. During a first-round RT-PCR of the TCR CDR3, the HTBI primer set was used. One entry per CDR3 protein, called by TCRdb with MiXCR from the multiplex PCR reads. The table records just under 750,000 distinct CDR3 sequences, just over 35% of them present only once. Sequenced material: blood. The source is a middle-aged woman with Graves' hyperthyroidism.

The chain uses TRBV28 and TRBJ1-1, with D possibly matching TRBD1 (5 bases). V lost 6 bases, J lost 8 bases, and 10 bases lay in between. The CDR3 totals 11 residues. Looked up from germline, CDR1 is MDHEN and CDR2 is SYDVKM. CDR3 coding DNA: TGTGCCAGCAGCCCGAGGGGAGAAGCTTTCTTT. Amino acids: CASSPRGEAFF.

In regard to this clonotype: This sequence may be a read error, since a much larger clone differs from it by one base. CDR3 residues: CSARQGQGYTF. CDR3 nucleotides: TGCAGTGCTAGACAGGGTCAAGGCTACACCTTC. This sequence joins TRBV20-1 and TRBJ1-2; tentative D call: TRBD1 (5 bases). V was trimmed by 2 bases and J by 8 bases, leaving 9 bases between them. Germline CDR1 DFQATT, CDR2 SNEGSKA (reference sequence). The CDR3 length is 11 residues.

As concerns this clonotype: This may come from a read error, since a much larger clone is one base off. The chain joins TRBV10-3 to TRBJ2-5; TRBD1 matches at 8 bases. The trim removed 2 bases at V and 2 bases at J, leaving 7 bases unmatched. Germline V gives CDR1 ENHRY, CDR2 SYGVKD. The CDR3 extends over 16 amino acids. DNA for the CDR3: TGTGCCATCAGTGAGACGAAGACAGGGGAACAAGAGACCCAGTACTTC. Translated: CAISETKTGEQETQYF.

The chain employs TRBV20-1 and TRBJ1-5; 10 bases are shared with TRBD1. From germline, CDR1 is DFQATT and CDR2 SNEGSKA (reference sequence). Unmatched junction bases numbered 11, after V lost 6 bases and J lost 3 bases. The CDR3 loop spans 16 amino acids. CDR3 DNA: TGCAGTGCGTGGACAGGGGGTAGAGGATCCAATCAGCCCCAGCATTTT. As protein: CSAWTGGRGSNQPQHF.